This TCR beta chain derives from a study of human T cells and chemical hapten exposure. Study-level background: The use of 2% DPC on around 2 cm by around 2 cm of upper inner arm skin constituted sensitization. Whole-study results and caveats: TCRs above 1 in 1000 frequency stayed constant with DPC sensitization.

Regarding time point: pre-sensitization, week 0. The treatment here: therapeutic diphenylcyclopropenone sensitization with weekly scalp DPC. The CDR3 consists of 13 residues. CDR1 SGDLS and CDR2 YYNGEE come from the germline V gene. Trimming stripped 2 bases from V and 2 bases from J, with 6 bases between. This clonotype has a count of ten or more. The antigen is not known. TCRdb itself ran the RACE reads through MiXCR, one entry per CDR3 protein. The table has around 380,000 distinct CDR3 sequences, around 5.5% seen once; the top ten hold about 8.2%. The sequence was obtained from a woman younger than 35 with alopecia areata. Some clones in this sample may be carry-over from other donors' samples. V is TRBV9 and J is TRBJ2-3, with D uncertain. This sample comprised whole blood, obtained in connection with sensitization to the hapten diphenylcyclopropenone (DPC). The CDR3 reads CASSVSHTDTQYF. The CDR3 nucleotides are TGTGCCAGCAGCGTGTCACACACAGATACGCAGTATTTT.